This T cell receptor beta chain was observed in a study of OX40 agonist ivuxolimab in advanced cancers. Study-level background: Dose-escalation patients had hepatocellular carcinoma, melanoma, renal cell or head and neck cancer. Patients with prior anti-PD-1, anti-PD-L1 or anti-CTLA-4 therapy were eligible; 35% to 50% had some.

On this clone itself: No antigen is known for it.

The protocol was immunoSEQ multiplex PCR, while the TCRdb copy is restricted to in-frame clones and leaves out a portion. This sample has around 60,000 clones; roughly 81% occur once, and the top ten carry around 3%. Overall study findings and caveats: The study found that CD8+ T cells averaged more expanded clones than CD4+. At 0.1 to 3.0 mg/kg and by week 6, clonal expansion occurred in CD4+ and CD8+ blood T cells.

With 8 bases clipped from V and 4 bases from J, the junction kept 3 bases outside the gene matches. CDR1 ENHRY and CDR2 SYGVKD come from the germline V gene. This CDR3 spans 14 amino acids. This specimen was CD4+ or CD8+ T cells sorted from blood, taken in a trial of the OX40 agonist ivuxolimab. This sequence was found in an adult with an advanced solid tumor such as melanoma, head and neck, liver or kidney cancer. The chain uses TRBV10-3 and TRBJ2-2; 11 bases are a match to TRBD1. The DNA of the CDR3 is TGTGCCATCTGGACAGGGGGCATCACCGGGGAGCTGTTTTTT. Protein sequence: CAIWTGGITGELFF.